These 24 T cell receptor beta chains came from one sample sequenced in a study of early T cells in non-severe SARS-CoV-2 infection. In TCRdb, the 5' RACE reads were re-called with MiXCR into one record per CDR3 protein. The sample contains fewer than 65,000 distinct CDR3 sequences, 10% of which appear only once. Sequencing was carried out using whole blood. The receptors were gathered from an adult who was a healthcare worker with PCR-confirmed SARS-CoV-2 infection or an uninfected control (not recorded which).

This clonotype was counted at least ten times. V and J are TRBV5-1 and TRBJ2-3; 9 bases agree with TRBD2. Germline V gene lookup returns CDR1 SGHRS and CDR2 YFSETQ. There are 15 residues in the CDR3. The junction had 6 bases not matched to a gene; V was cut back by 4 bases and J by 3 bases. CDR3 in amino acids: CASSPPSGVTDTQYF. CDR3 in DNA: TGCGCCAGCAGCCCTCCTAGCGGGGTTACAGATACGCAGTATTTT.

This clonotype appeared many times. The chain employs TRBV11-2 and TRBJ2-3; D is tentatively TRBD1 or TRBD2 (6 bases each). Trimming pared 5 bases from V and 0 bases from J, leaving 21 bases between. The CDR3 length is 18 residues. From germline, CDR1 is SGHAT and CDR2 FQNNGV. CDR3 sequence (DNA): TGTGCCAGCAGCGCTAGGGGGGTGGGTCGCGGGAGCACAGATACGCAGTATTTT. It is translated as CASSARGVGRGSTDTQYF.

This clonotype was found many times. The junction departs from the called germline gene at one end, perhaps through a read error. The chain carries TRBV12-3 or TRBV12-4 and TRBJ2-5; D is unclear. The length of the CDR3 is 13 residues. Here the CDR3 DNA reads TGTGCCAGCAGTTTTATTAACCAGGAGACCCAGTACTTC. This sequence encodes CASSFINQETQYF.

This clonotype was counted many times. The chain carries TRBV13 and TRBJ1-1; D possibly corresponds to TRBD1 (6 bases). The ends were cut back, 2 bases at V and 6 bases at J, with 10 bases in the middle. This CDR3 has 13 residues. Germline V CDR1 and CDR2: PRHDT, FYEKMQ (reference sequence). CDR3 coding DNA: TGTGCCAGCAGCTTAACAGGGAGTGCTGAAGCTTTCTTT. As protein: CASSLTGSAEAFF.

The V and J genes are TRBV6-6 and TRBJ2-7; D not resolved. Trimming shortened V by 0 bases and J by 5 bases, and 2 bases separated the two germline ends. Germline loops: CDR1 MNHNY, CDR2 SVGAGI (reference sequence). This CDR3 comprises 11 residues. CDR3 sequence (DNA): TGTGCCAGCAGTTACTCTGACGAGCAGTACTTC. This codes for CASSYSDEQYF.

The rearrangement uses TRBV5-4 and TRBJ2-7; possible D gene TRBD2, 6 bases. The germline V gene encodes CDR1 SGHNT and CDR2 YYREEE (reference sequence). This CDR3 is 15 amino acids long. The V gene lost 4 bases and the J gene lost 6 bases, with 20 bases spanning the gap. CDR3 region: CASSQAEGQNSEQYF. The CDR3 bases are TGTGCCAGCAGCCAAGCGGAGGGCCAAAACTCCGAGCAGTACTTC.

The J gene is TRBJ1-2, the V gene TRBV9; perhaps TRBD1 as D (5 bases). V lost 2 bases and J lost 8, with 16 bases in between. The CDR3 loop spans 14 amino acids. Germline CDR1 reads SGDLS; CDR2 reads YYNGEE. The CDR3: CASSVGHNREGYTF. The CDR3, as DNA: TGTGCCAGCAGCGTGGGGCACAACCGGGAAGGCTACACCTTC. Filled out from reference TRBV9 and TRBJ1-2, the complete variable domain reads DSGVTQTPKHLITATGQRVTLRCSPRSGDLSVYWYQQSLDQGLQFLIQYYNGEERAKGNILERFSAQQFPDLHSELNLSSLELGDSALYFCASSVGHNREGYTFGSGTRLTVV.

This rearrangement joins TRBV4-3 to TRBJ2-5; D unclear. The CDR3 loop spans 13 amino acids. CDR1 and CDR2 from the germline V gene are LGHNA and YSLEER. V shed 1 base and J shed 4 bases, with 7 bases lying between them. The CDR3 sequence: CASSQGELETQYF. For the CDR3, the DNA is TGCGCCAGCAGCCAAGGAGAGTTAGAGACCCAGTACTTC.

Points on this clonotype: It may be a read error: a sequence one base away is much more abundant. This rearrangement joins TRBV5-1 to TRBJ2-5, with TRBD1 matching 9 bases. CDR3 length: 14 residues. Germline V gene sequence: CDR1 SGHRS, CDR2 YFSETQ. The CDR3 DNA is TGCACCAGCAGCGAGACAGGGGGACAAGAGACCCAGTACTTC. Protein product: CTSSETGGQETQYF.

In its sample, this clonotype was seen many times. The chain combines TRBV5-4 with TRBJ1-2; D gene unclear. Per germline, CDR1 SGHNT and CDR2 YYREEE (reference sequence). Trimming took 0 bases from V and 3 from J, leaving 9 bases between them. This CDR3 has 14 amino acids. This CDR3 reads CASSLGRNYYGYTF. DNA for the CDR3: TGTGCCAGCAGCTTGGGGCGGAACTACTATGGCTACACCTTC.

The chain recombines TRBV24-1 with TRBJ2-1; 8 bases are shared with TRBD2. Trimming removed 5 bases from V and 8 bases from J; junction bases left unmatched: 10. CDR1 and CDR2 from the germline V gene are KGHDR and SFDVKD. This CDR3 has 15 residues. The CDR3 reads CATSVPLAGGYEQFF. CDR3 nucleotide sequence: TGTGCCACCAGTGTGCCCCTGGCGGGGGGATATGAGCAGTTCTTC.

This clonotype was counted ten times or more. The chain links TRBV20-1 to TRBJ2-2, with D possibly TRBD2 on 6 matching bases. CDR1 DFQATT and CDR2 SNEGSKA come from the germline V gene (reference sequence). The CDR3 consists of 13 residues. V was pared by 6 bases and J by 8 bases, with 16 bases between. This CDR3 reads CSAEPWDSGELFF. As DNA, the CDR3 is TGCAGTGCCGAGCCGTGGGACTCTGGGGAGCTGTTTTTT.

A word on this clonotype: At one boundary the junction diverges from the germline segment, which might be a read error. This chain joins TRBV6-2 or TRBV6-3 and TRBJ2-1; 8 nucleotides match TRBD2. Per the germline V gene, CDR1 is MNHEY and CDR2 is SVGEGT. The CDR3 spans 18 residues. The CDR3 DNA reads TGTGCCAGCACTTACTCGAGGTGGAAACTAGCGGAATACAATGAGCAGTTCTTC. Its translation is CASTYSRWKLAEYNEQFF.

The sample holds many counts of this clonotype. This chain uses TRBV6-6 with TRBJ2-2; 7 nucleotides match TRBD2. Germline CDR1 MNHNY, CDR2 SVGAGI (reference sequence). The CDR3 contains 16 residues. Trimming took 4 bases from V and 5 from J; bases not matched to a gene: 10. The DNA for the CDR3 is TGTGCCAGCAGTTCGAGAGGGAGGGCCGGAACCGGGGAGCTGTTTTTT. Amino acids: CASSSRGRAGTGELFF.

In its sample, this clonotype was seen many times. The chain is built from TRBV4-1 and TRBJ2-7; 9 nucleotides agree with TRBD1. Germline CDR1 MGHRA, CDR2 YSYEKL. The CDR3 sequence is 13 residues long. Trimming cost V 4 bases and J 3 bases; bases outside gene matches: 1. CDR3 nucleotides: TGCGCCAGCAGCCGGGACAGGGTCTACGAGCAGTACTTC. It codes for CASSRDRVYEQYF.

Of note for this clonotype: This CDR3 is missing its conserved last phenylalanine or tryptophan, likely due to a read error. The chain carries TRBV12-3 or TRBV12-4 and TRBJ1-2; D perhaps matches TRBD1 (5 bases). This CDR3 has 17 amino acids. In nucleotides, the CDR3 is TGTGCCAGCACCCCGCGGGGGACGGCGGGCGCTAACTATGGATACACCTAC. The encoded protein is CASTPRGTAGANYGYTY.

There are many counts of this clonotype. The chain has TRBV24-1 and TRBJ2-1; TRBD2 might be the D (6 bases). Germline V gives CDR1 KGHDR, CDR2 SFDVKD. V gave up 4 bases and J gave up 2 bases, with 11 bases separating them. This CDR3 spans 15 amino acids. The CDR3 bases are TGTGCCACCAGTGAGCGAGCGGGCGCCTACAATGAGCAGTTCTTC. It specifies CATSERAGAYNEQFF.

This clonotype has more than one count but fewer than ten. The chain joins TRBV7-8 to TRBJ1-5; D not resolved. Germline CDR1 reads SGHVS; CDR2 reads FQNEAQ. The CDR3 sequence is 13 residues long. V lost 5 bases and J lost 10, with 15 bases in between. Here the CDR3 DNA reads TGTGCCAGCAGCCAAGCTTCTCCGAAACCCCAGCATTTT. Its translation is CASSQASPKPQHF. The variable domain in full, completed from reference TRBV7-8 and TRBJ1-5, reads GAGVSQSPRYKVAKRGQDVALRCDPISGHVSLFWYQQALGQGPEFLTYFQNEAQLDKSGLPSDRFFAERPEGSVSTLKIQRTQQEDSAVYLCASSQASPKPQHFGDGTRLSIL.

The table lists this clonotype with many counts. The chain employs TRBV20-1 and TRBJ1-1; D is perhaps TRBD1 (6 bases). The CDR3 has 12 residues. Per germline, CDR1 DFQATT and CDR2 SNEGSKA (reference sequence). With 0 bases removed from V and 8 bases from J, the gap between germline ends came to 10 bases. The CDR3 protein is CSAREGGREAFF. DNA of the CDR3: TGCAGTGCTAGAGAGGGGGGCAGAGAAGCTTTCTTT.

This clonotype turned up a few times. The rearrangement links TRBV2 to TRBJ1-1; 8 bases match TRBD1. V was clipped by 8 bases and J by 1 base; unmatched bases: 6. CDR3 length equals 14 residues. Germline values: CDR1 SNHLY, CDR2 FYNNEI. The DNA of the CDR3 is TGTGCCAGCTCAAACAGGGGGACGAACACTGAAGCTTTCTTT. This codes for CASSNRGTNTEAFF.

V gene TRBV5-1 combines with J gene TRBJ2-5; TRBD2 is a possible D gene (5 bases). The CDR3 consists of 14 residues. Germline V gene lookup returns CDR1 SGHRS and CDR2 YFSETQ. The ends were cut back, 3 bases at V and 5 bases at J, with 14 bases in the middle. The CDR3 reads CASSSGGGLETQYF. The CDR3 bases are TGCGCCAGCAGCTCCGGAGGCGGGTTGGAGACCCAGTACTTC.

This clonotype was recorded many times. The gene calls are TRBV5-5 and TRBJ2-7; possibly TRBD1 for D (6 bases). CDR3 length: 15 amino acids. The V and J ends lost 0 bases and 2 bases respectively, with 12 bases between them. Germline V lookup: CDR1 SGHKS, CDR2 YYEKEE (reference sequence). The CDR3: CASSLDGQRPYEQYF. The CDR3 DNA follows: TGTGCCAGCAGCTTGGACGGACAGAGACCCTACGAGCAGTACTTC.

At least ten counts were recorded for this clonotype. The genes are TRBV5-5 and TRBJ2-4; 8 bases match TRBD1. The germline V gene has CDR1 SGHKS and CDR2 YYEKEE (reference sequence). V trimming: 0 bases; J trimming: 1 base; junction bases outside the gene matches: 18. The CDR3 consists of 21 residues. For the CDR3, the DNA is TGTGCCAGCAGCTTGGGAAAACCGGGACAGGTTCCCCCATGGGCCAAAAACATTCAGTACTTC. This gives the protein CASSLGKPGQVPPWAKNIQYF.

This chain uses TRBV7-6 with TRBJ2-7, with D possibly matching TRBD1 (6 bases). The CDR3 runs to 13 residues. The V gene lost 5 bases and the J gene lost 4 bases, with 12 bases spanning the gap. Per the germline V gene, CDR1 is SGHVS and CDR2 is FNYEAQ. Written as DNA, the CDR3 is TGTGCCAGCAGCCCCGGCACAGGGTACGAGCAGTACTTC. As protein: CASSPGTGYEQYF.